A selection of T cell receptor beta chains follows, all from one sample in a study of T cells after yellow fever vaccination. TCRdb reprocessed the 5' RACE reads with MiXCR, giving one entry per CDR3 protein. This sample has 450,000 to 650,000 distinct CDR3 sequences, with 13% found just once. This specimen was PBMCs, taken on the day of the yellow fever booster vaccination. All receptors derive from a man aged 25 to 40 who received the YFV17D yellow fever vaccine. CDR3s include the opening cysteine and the closing phenylalanine or tryptophan. The D gene is left open where the match is weak. A clone size is listed for some rows: how often the clone was seen (once, few, many), or a class if it is expanded.

D gene | clone size | J gene | V gene | CDR3 DNA | CDR3 protein
. | . | TRBJ2-1 | TRBV6-1 | TGTGCCAGCCGGGGGTCCGCTAGCCACTCCTACAATGAGCAGTTCTTC | CASRGSASHSYNEQFF
. | . | TRBJ2-5 | TRBV6-1 | TGTGCCAGCGGATCTCTTCGGGGGCGGGAGTCCCAGTACTTC | CASGSLRGRESQYF
. | . | TRBJ2-1 | TRBV5-1 | TGCGCCAGCAGGAATGCAGGGAGCAATGAGCAGTTCTTC | CASRNAGSNEQFF
. | . | TRBJ2-4 | TRBV25-1 | TGTGCCAGCAGTGACCCTTACCGGGACGACGAAGGCATTCAGTACTTC | CASSDPYRDDEGIQYF
TRBD2 | . | TRBJ2-3 | TRBV7-9 | TGTGCCAGCAGCTTAGCCCGCGGGAGGACGGATACGCAGTATTTT | CASSLARGRTDTQYF
TRBD2 | few | TRBJ2-1 | TRBV20-1 | TGCAGTGCTAGAGATCGGAATACTAGCGGGAGGGCCTGGGGCAACAATGAGCAGTTCTTC | CSARDRNTSGRAWGNNEQFF
. | . | TRBJ2-3 | TRBV18 | TGTGCCAGCTCACCCCCCCATCGACCGACAGATACGCAGTATTTT | CASSPPHRPTDTQYF
. | . | TRBJ2-3 | TRBV24-1 | TGTGCCACCAGTGGGGCTACCGGAACCTCAGATACGCAGTATTTT | CATSGATGTSDTQYF
. | few | TRBJ2-1 | TRBV29-1 | TGCAGCGTTGTCCCTAGCTCCTACAATGAGCAGTTCTTC | CSVVPSSYNEQFF
TRBD2 | . | TRBJ2-7 | TRBV3-1 | TGTGCCAGCAGCCCCGGGACTAGCGGACTCCTGGAGCAGTACTTC | CASSPGTSGLLEQYF
. | . | TRBJ2-7 | TRBV20-1 | TGCACTCCGACGGGAAGCCGCGAGCAGTACTTC | CTPTGSREQYF
. | many | TRBJ2-2 | TRBV4-3 | TGCGCCAGCAGCCAAGATCTTGTACCCCGAGTCACTTATCCCGGGGAGCTGTTTTTT | CASSQDLVPRVTYPGELFF
. | . | TRBJ2-3 | TRBV2 | TGTGCCAGCAGGACCCTTACTACAGATACGCAGTATTTT | CASRTLTTDTQYF
. | many | TRBJ2-3 | TRBV7-4 | TGTGCCAGCAGCCTGCGGACCCCAGATCCGAACACAGATACGCAGTATTTT | CASSLRTPDPNTDTQYF
TRBD2 | . | TRBJ2-2 | TRBV7-9 | TGTGCCAGCAGCCCGACTAGCATTAACACCGGGGAGCTGTTTTTT | CASSPTSINTGELFF
TRBD1 | many | TRBJ2-6 | TRBV4-3 | TGTGCCAGCAGTCAAGACAGGGTCTCTGGGGCCAACGTCCTGACTTTC | CASSQDRVSGANVLTF
. | once | TRBJ2-5 | TRBV13 | TGTGCCAGCAGCTTAGAGGGCGAGGGAGCGCCGTACCAAGAGACCCAGTACTTC | CASSLEGEGAPYQETQYF
. | few | TRBJ2-3 | TRBV6-5 | TGTGCCAGCAGTTACACGGCTCTTGGGGTGGCAGATACGCAGTATTTT | CASSYTALGVADTQYF
. | few | TRBJ2-1 | TRBV29-1 | TGCAGCGCCGGGAGTTTACAGTTCTTC | CSAGSLQFF
. | . | TRBJ2-7 | TRBV25-1 | TGTGCCAGCAGTGGGGGACCGGGACATCTCTTGGAGCAGTACTTC | CASSGGPGHLLEQYF
. | . | TRBJ2-5 | TRBV18 | TGTGCCAGCTCACCCCTGCGGGACATCCCGGAGACCCAGTACTTC | CASSPLRDIPETQYF
. | . | TRBJ2-7 | TRBV12-3/TRBV12-4 | TGTGCCAGCACGTTCGTGGGGAAAGTGTACTTC | CASTFVGKVYF
. | . | TRBJ2-5 | TRBV6-5 | TGTGCCAGCAGTTACGGGCAGGGGTTAGAGACCCGGTACTTC | CASSYGQGLETRYF
TRBD1 | few | TRBJ2-1 | TRBV12-3/TRBV12-4 | TGTGCCAGCAGTTTCTTCCCGGGACAGCCAATAAACGAGCAGTTCTTC | CASSFFPGQPINEQFF
. | . | TRBJ2-3 | TRBV5-6 | TGTGCCAGCAGCTTTGCGGTAGATACGCAGTATTTT | CASSFAVDTQYF
. | . | TRBJ2-5 | TRBV7-2 | TGTGCCAGCAGCTCAGGGATAGTAAAGGAGACCCAGTACTTC | CASSSGIVKETQYF
TRBD2 | many | TRBJ2-1 | TRBV7-9 | TGTGCCAGCAGCCGAACTAGCGGGGCCTACAATGAGCAGTTCTTC | CASSRTSGAYNEQFF
. | . | TRBJ2-1 | TRBV30 | TGTGCCTGGAGACCACCCGGATACTCCTACAATGAGCAGTTCTTC | CAWRPPGYSYNEQFF
TRBD1 | few | TRBJ1-4 | TRBV20-1 | TGCAGTGGCAGGGGGGGTGAAAAACTGTTTTTT | CSGRGGEKLFF
TRBD2 | . | TRBJ2-7 | TRBV30 | TGTGCCTGGAGTGGGCTAGCGGGAGTCTACGAGCAGTACTTC | CAWSGLAGVYEQYF
. | . | TRBJ2-2 | TRBV29-1 | TGCAGCGTTGAAGCCATCGGCCGCGAAGGGACTGAGCTGTTTTTT | CSVEAIGREGTELFF
. | many | TRBJ2-1 | TRBV20-1 | TGCAGTGCTAGCGCTGGCAGGCCTCAGGATGAGCAGTTCTTC | CSASAGRPQDEQFF
. | few | TRBJ2-3 | TRBV2 | TGTGCCAGCAGTGTACAGGCCGTTAGCACAGATACGCAGTATTTT | CASSVQAVSTDTQYF
. | . | TRBJ1-6 | TRBV5-1 | TGCGCCAGCAGCGGGAGCGCGGACAGTAATTCACCCCTCCACTTT | CASSGSADSNSPLHF
TRBD1 | . | TRBJ2-1 | TRBV7-2 | TGTGCCATCTCAACTACCGGACAGGAGGCCGGGCGTGAGCAGTTCTTC | CAISTTGQEAGREQFF
TRBD2 | . | TRBJ2-1 | TRBV12-3/TRBV12-4 | TGTGCCAGCAGTCCCCGGGAGGGCAAAATCTATGAGCAGTTCTTC | CASSPREGKIYEQFF
. | . | TRBJ2-3 | TRBV3-1 | TGTGCCAGCAGCCAATCCCTTAAGGATACGCAGTATTTT | CASSQSLKDTQYF